A selection of T cell receptor beta chains follows, all from one sample in a study of cytomegalovirus exposure and HLA in healthy donors. The table came from immunoSEQ multiplex PCR; TCRdb's copy has only in-frame clones and leaves some out. Among some 90,000 clones, approximately 80% were seen once, and the ten largest hold under 13%. Sample: PBMCs. Every receptor here comes from a human donor in good health. The CDR3 runs from the conserved cysteine through the conserved F or W. Each record gives: clone size, J gene, V gene, D gene, CDR3 protein, CDR3 DNA. D genes are given only for firm matches. For some rows the clone size is stated as once, few or many, or as a class when expanded; others skip it.

once TRBJ1-2 TRBV6-4 . CASSPTGLYGYTF TGTGCCAGCAGCCCGACAGGTCTCTATGGCTACACCTTC
few TRBJ2-7 TRBV4-2 . CASSQLGETSYEQYF TGTGCCAGCAGCCAGCTGGGAGAAACCTCCTACGAGCAGTACTTC
. TRBJ1-3 TRBV4-1 TRBD1 CASSQDPPADTGEGGNTIYF TGCGCCAGCAGCCAAGACCCCCCAGCCGATACAGGGGAAGGTGGAAACACCATATATTTT
. TRBJ2-2 TRBV29-1 . CSTTGGGAGELFF TGCAGCACAACAGGGGGGGGCGCCGGGGAGCTGTTTTTT
few TRBJ1-4 TRBV7-9 TRBD1 CASSSTGGNEKLFF TGTGCCAGCAGCTCGACAGGGGGTAATGAAAAACTGTTTTTT
. TRBJ2-3 TRBV9 TRBD2 CASSPQRGSSDTQYF TGTGCCAGCTCCCCGCAGCGGGGGAGCTCAGATACGCAGTATTTT
. TRBJ1-1 TRBV27 TRBD1 CASTSEQGVGTEAFF TGTGCCAGCACCTCTGAACAGGGGGTGGGCACTGAAGCTTTCTTT
. TRBJ2-5 TRBV13 TRBD2 CASSISTSGGEETQYF TGTGCCAGCAGCATTTCGACTAGCGGGGGGGAAGAGACCCAGTACTTC
once TRBJ1-1 TRBV5-4 . CASSLAGFSEAFF TGTGCCAGCAGCTTGGCGGGATTCTCTGAAGCTTTCTTT
. TRBJ2-3 TRBV18 . CASSPREWVTDTQYF TGTGCCAGCTCCCCTCGGGAATGGGTCACAGATACGCAGTATTTT
. TRBJ2-7 TRBV29-1 TRBD2 CSVNSGASSYEQYF TGCAGCGTTAATAGCGGGGCCAGCTCCTACGAGCAGTACTTC
. TRBJ2-2 TRBV11-2 . CASSTGDFTGELFF TGTGCCAGCAGCACGGGGGACTTCACCGGGGAGCTGTTTTTT
. TRBJ2-1 TRBV11-2 TRBD2 CASSLRLAGNNEQFF TGTGCCAGCAGCTTACGGCTAGCGGGGAACAATGAGCAGTTCTTC
. TRBJ2-3 TRBV7-2 . CASSLGAGAGGTDTQYF TGTGCCAGCAGCTTAGGGGCGGGGGCGGGGGGCACAGATACGCAGTATTTT
few TRBJ1-4 TRBV6-5 . CASSYGLSATNEKLFF TGTGCCAGCAGTTATGGGCTTAGTGCAACTAATGAAAAACTGTTTTTT
. TRBJ1-1 TRBV10-3 TRBD1 CAISDSKTGWPEAFF TGTGCCATCAGTGACTCGAAGACAGGGTGGCCTGAAGCTTTCTTT
. TRBJ2-3 TRBV28 . CASGDRTDTQYF TGTGCCAGCGGAGATCGCACAGATACGCAGTATTTT
few TRBJ2-7 TRBV7-3 . CASIPQETYEQYF TGTGCCAGCATCCCACAGGAGACCTACGAGCAGTACTTC
. TRBJ1-1 TRBV11-2 . CASRTGHRNTEAFF TGTGCCAGCAGGACGGGACACCGGAACACTGAAGCTTTCTTT
. TRBJ2-1 TRBV11-3 TRBD2 CASSLGYRGRRDEQFF TGTGCCAGCAGCTTAGGGTATCGCGGGAGGAGGGATGAGCAGTTCTTC
once TRBJ2-5 TRBV5-1 TRBD1 CASTGQGWRETQYF TGCGCCAGTACCGGACAGGGGTGGCGGGAGACCCAGTACTTC
. TRBJ1-1 TRBV30 . CAWSVAREGRAFF TGTGCCTGGAGTGTGGCCAGGGAGGGTAGGGCTTTCTTT
. TRBJ1-2 TRBV6-5 . CASSCGADYGYTF TGTGCCAGCAGTTGTGGGGCAGACTATGGCTACACCTTC
. TRBJ1-1 TRBV11-2 . CASSPLNTEAFF TGTGCCAGCAGCCCTCTAAACACTGAAGCTTTCTTT
. TRBJ2-7 TRBV6-8 . CASSYGTYEQYF TGTGCCAGCAGTTACGGGACTTACGAGCAGTACTTC
. TRBJ2-5 TRBV18 TRBD2 CASSPPTSMRETQYF TGTGCCAGCTCACCCCCGACTAGCATGCGGGAGACCCAGTACTTC
. TRBJ1-2 TRBV6-5 . CASSYSSNNYGYTF TGTGCCAGCAGTTACTCGAGCAATAACTATGGCTACACCTTC
. TRBJ2-4 TRBV6-5 TRBD2 CASSSGAGANIQYF TGTGCCAGCAGCTCCGGGGCGGGAGCTAACATTCAGTACTTC
few TRBJ2-5 TRBV7-3 TRBD2 CASSSGTQGTRQETQYF TGTGCCAGCAGCTCGGGGACCCAAGGGACTAGACAAGAGACCCAGTACTTC
. TRBJ2-7 TRBV9 TRBD1 CASSGGQGTYEQYF TGTGCCAGCAGCGGGGGACAGGGGACCTACGAGCAGTACTTC
. TRBJ1-4 TRBV5-4 TRBD1 CASSRIGQGTTNEKLFF TGTGCCAGCAGCCGGATTGGACAGGGGACAACTAATGAAAAACTGTTTTTT
. TRBJ2-7 TRBV28 . CATGPWATYEQYF TGTGCCACCGGCCCCTGGGCAACCTACGAGCAGTACTTC
. TRBJ1-1 TRBV5-1 TRBD1 CASSSVRFRDRGPRLLRNTEAFF TGCGCCAGCAGCTCAGTAAGGTTCCGGGACAGGGGGCCAAGGCTACTGAGGAACACTGAAGCTTTCTTT
. TRBJ2-7 TRBV18 TRBD1 CASSLVGGQGAVYEQYF TGTGCCAGCTCCCTGGTAGGAGGACAGGGGGCGGTGTACGAGCAGTACTTC
. TRBJ2-7 TRBV27 TRBD2 CASSLLPLASGTSYEQYF TGTGCCAGCAGTTTACTACCCCTCGCTAGCGGGACCTCCTACGAGCAGTACTTC
. TRBJ1-3 TRBV7-8 . CASSLPASSGNTIYF TGTGCCAGCAGCTTACCAGCGTCCTCTGGAAACACCATATATTTT
. TRBJ2-1 TRBV27 . CASSVTRQSSYNEQFF TGTGCCAGCAGTGTAACCCGACAGAGCTCCTACAATGAGCAGTTCTTC
. TRBJ1-1 TRBV30 . CAWSLPDNKNTEAFF TGTGCCTGGAGCCTCCCCGACAACAAGAACACTGAAGCTTTCTTT
. TRBJ2-5 TRBV7-7 . CASSLAGTRETQYF TGTGCCAGCAGCTTAGCGGGCACTCGGGAGACCCAGTACTTC
once TRBJ1-2 TRBV6-5 TRBD1 CASNDRDSLYGYTF TGTGCCAGCAACGACCGGGACAGCCTCTATGGCTACACCTTC
few TRBJ1-1 TRBV4-2 . CASSQASRGANTEAFF TGTGCCAGCAGCCAAGCCTCCAGGGGTGCGAACACTGAAGCTTTCTTT
. TRBJ2-1 TRBV5-1 . CASSLGGGGEQFF TGCGCCAGCAGCTTGGGGGGGGGCGGTGAGCAGTTCTTC
. TRBJ2-5 TRBV11-2 TRBD2 CASSLTASGVQETQYF TGTGCCAGCAGCTTAACGGCTAGCGGGGTCCAAGAGACCCAGTACTTC
. TRBJ2-3 TRBV30 TRBD1 CAWSGTDRGTDTQYF TGTGCCTGGAGTGGAACGGACAGGGGGACAGATACGCAGTATTTT
. TRBJ1-6 TRBV7-2 TRBD1 CASSAQGHGNSPLHF TGTGCCAGCAGCGCACAGGGGCATGGTAATTCACCCCTCCACTTT
. TRBJ1-3 TRBV19 . CASSILGGISGNTIYF TGTGCCAGTAGTATCTTGGGCGGGATCTCTGGAAACACCATATATTTT
. TRBJ2-7 TRBV5-4 . CASSVTGRAEQYF TGTGCCAGCAGCGTAACAGGGCGGGCCGAGCAGTACTTC
. TRBJ2-3 TRBV5-6 TRBD2 CVSSPLAGGTDTQYF TGTGTCAGCAGCCCCCTGGCGGGGGGCACAGATACGCAGTATTTT